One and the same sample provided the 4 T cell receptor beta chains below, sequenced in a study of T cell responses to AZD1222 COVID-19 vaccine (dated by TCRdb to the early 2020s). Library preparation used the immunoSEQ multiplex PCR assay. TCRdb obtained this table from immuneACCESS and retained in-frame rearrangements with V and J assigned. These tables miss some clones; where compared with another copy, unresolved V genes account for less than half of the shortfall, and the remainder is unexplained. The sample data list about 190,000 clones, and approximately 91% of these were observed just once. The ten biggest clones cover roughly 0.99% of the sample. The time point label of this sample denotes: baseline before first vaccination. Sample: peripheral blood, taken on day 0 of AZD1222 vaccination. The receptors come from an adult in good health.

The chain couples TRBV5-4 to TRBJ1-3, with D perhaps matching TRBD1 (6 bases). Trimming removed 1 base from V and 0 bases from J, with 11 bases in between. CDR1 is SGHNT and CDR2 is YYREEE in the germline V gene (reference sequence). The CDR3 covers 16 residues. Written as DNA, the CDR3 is TGTGCCAGCAGCTTGTTTACAGGGACCTCTGGAAACACCATATATTTT. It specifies CASSLFTGTSGNTIYF.

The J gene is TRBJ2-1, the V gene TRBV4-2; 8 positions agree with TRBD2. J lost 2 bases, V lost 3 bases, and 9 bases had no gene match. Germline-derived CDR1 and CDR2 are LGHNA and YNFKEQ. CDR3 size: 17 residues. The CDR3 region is CASSQRFAGGTYNEQFF. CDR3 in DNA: TGTGCCAGCAGCCAGAGGTTCGCGGGGGGAACCTACAATGAGCAGTTCTTC.

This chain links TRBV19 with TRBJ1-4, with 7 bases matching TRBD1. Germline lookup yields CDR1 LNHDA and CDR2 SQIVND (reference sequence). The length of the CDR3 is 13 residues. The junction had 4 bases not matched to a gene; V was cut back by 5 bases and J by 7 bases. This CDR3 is CASSGTVGEKLFF. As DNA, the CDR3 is TGTGCCAGTAGTGGGACAGTCGGTGAAAAACTGTTTTTT. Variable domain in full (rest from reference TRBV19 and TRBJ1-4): DGGITQSPKYLFRKEGQNVTLSCEQNLNHDAMYWYRQDPGQGLRLIYYSQIVNDFQKGDIAEGYSVSREKKESFPLTVTSAQKNPTAFYLCASSGTVGEKLFFGSGTQLSVL.

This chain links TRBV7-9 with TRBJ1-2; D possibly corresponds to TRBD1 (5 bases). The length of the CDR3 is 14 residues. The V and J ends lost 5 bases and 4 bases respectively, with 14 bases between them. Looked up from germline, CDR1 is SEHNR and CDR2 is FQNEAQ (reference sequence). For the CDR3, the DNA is TGTGCCAGCAGCCCAACGGGACTCACCTATGGCTACACCTTC. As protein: CASSPTGLTYGYTF.